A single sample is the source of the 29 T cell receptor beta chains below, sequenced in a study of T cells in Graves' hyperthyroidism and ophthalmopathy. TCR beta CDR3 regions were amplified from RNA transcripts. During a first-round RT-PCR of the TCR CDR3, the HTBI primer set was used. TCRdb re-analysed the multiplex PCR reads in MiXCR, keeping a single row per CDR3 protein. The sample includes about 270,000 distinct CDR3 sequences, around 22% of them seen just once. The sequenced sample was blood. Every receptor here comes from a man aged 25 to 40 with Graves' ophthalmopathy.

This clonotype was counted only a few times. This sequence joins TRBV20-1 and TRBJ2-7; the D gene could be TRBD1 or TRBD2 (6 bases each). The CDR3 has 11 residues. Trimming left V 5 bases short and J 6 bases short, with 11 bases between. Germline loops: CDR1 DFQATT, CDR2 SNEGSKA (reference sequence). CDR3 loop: CSAGGQGEQYF. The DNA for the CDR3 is TGCAGTGCTGGGGGGCAAGGCGAGCAGTACTTC.

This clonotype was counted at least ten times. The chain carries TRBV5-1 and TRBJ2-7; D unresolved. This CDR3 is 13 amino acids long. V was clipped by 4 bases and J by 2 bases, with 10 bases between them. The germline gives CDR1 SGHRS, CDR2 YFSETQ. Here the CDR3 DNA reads TGCGCCAGCAGCCAGCCCCAGACCTACGAGCAGTACTTC. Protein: CASSQPQTYEQYF.

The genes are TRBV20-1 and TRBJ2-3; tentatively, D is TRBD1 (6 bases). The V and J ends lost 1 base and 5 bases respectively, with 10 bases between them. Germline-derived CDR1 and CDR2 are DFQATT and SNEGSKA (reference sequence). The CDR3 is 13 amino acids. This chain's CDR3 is CSARGPRGDTQYF. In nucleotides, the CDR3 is TGCAGTGCTAGAGGTCCCAGGGGAGATACGCAGTATTTT.

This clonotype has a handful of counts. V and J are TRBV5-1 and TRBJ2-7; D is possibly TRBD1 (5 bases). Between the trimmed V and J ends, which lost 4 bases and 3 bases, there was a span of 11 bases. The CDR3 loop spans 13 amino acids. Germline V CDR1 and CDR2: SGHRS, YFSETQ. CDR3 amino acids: CASSIGHFYEQYF. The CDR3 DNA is TGCGCCAGCAGCATCGGACACTTCTACGAGCAGTACTTC. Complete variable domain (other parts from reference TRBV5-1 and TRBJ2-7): KAGVTQTPRYLIKTRGQQVTLSCSPISGHRSVSWYQQTPGQGLQFLFEYFSETQRNKGNFPGRFSGRQFSNSRSEMNVSTLELGDSALYLCASSIGHFYEQYFGPGTRLTVT.

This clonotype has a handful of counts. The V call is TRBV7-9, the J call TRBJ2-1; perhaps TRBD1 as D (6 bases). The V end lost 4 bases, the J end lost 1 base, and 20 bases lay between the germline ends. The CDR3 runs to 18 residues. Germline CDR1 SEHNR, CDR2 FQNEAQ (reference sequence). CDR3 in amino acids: CASSSPGPARGSYNEQFF. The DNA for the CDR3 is TGTGCCAGCAGCTCCCCGGGACCAGCAAGGGGGTCCTACAATGAGCAGTTCTTC.

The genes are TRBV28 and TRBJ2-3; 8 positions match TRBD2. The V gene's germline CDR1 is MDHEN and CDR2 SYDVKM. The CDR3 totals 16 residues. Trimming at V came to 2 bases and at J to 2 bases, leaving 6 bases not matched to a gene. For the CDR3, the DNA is TGTGCCAGCAGTTTAGGGAAGCGGGGGAACACAGATACGCAGTATTTT. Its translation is CASSLGKRGNTDTQYF.

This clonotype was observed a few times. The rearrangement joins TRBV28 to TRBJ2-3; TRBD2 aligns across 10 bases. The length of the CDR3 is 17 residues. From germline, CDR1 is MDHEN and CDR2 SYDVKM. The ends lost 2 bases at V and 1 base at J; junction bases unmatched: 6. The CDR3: CASSLPKAGGGTDTQYF. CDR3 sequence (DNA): TGTGCCAGCAGTTTACCGAAAGCGGGAGGGGGCACAGATACGCAGTATTTT.

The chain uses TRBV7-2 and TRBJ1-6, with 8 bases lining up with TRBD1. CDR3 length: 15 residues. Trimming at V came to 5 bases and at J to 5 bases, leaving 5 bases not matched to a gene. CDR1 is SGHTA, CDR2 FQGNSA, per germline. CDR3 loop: CASSRDRGDNSPLHF. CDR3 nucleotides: TGTGCCAGCAGCCGAGACAGGGGCGATAATTCACCCCTCCACTTT.

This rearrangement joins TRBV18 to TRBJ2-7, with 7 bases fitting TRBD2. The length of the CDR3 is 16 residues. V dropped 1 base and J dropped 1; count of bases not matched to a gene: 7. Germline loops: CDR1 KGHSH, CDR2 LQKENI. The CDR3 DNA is TGTGCCAGCTCACCACTTTCGTCTAGCGGATCCTACGAGCAGTACTTC. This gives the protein CASSPLSSSGSYEQYF.

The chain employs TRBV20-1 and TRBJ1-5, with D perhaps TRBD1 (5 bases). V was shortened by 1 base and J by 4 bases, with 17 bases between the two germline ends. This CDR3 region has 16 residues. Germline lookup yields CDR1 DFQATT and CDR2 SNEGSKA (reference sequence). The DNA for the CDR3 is TGCAGTGCTAGAGCCGACAGTCATATTCCGAATCAGCCCCAGCATTTT. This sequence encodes CSARADSHIPNQPQHF.

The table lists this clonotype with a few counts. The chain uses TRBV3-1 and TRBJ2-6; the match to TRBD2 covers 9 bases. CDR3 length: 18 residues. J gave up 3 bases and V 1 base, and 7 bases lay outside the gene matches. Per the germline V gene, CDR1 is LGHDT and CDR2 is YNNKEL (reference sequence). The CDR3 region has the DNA TGTGCCAGCAGCCAAGTGCCTTCTAGCGGGATTGGGGCCAACGTCCTGACTTTC. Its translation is CASSQVPSSGIGANVLTF.

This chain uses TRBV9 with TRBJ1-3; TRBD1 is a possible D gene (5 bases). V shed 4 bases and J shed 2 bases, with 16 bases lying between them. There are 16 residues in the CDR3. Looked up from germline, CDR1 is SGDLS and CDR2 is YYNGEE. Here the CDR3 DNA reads TGTGCCAGCAGCCCAACCCCAGGGTACCCTGGAAACACCATATATTTT. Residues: CASSPTPGYPGNTIYF.

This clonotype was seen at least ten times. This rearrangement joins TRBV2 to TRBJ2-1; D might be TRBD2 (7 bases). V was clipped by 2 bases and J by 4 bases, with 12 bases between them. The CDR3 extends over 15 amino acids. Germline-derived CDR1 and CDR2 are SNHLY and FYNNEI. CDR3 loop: CASSERGAIYNEQFF. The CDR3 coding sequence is TGTGCCAGCAGTGAACGGGGGGCTATATACAATGAGCAGTTCTTC.

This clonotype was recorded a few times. The CDR3 loop is CASSLDVIQGNTIYF. The CDR3 coding sequence is TGCGCCAGCAGCTTGGACGTTATTCAAGGAAACACCATATATTTT. V is TRBV5-1 and J is TRBJ1-3; D gene ambiguous. V dropped 0 bases and J dropped 4 bases, with 11 bases sitting between them. The CDR3 totals 15 residues. CDR1 and CDR2 from the germline V gene are SGHRS and YFSETQ.

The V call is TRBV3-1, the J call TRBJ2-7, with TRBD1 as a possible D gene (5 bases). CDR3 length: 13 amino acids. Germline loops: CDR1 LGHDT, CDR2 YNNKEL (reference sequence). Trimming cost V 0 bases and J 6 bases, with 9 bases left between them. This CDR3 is CASSQDGRGEQYF. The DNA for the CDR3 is TGTGCCAGCAGCCAAGATGGAAGGGGCGAGCAGTACTTC.

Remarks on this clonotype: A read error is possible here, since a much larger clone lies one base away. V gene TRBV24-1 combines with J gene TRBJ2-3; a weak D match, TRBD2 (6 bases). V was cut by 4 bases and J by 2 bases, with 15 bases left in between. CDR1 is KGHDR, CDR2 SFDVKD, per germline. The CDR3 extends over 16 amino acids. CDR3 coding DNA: TGTGCCACCAGTGACCCTCAGTGGGAGGCCACAGATACGCAGTATTTT. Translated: CATSDPQWEATDTQYF.

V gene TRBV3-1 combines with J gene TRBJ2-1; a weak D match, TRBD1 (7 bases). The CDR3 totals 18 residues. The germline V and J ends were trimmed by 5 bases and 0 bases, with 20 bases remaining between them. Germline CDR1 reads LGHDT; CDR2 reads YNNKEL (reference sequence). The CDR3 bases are TGTGCCAGCAGCGTAGGAGGGGGCGCCGGGAGCTCCTACAATGAGCAGTTCTTC. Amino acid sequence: CASSVGGGAGSSYNEQFF.

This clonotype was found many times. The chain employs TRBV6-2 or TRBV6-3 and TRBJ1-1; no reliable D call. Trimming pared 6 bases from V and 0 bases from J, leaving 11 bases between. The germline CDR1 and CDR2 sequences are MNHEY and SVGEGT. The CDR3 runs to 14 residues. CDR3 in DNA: TGTGCCAGCAGGGACGGGAGGGTGAACACTGAAGCTTTCTTT. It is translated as CASRDGRVNTEAFF.

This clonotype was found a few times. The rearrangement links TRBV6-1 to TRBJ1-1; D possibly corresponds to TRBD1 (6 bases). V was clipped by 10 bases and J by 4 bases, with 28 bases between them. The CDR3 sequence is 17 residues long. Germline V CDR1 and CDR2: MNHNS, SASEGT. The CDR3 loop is CATQRLGEQGVATEAFF. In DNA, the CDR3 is TGTGCCACCCAGAGACTCGGCGAACAGGGTGTCGCCACTGAAGCTTTCTTT.

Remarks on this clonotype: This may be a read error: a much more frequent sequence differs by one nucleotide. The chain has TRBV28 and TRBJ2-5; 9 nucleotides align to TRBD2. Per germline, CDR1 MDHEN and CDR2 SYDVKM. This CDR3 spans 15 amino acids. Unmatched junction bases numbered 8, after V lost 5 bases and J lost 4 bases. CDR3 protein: CASSLGPAGGETQYF. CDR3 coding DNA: TGTGCCAGCAGTCTGGGACCAGCGGGAGGAGAGACCCAGTACTTC.

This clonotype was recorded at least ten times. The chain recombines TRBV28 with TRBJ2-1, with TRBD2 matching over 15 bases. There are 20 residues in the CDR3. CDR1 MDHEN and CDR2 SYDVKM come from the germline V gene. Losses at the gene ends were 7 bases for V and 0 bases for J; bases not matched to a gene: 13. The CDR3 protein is CASKELSGTSGRHSYNEQFF. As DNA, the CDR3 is TGTGCCAGCAAGGAACTTTCTGGGACTAGCGGGAGGCACTCCTACAATGAGCAGTTCTTC.

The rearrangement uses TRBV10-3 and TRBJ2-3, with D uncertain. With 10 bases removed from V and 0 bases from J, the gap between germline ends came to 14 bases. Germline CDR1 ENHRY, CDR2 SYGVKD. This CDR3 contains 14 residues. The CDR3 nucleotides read TGTGCCACCTCCTCCCACCAAAGCACAGATACGCAGTATTTT. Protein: CATSSHQSTDTQYF.

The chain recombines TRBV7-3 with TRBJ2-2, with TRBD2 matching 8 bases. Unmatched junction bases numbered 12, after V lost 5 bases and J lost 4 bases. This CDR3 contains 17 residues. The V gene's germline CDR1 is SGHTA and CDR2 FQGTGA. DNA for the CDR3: TGTGCCAGCAGCCAAAATCCCGGGACTAGTGGCACCGGGGAGCTGTTTTTT. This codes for CASSQNPGTSGTGELFF.

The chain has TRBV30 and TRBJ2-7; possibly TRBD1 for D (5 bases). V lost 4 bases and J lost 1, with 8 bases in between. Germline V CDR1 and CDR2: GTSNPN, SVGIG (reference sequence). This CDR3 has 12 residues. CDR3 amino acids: CAWNRQSYEQYF. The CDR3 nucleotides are TGTGCCTGGAACCGACAGTCCTACGAGCAGTACTTC.

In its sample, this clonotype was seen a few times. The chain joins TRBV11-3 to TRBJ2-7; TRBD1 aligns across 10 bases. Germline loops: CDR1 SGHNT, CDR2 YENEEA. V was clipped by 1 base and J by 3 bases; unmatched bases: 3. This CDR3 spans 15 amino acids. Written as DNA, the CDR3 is TGTGCCAGCAGCTTAGTGGGGACAGGGGTCTACGAGCAGTACTTC. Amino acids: CASSLVGTGVYEQYF. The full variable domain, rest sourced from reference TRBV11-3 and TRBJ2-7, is EAGVVQSPRYKIIEKKQPVAFWCNPISGHNTLYWYLQNLGQGPELLIRYENEEAVDDSQLPKDRFSAERLKGVDSTLKIQPAELGDSAVYLCASSLVGTGVYEQYFGPGTRLTVT.

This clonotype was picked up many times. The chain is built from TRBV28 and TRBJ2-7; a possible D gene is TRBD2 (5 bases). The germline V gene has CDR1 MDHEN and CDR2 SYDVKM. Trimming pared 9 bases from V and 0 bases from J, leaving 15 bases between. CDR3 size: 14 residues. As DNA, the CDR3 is TGTGCCAGTCGTAGTGTGGGGAGCTCCTACGAGCAGTACTTC. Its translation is CASRSVGSSYEQYF.

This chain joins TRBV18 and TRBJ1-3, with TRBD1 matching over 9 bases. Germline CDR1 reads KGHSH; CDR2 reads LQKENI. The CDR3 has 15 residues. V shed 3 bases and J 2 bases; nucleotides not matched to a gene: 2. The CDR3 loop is CASSPGQGAGNTIYF. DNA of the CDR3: TGTGCCAGCTCACCGGGACAGGGTGCTGGAAACACCATATATTTT.

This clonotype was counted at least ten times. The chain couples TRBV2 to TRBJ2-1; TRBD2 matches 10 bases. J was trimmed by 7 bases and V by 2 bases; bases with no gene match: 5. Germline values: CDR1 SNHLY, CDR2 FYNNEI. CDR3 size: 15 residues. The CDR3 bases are TGTGCCAGCAGTGAACGAGCGGGAGGGATAAATGAGCAGTTCTTC. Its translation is CASSERAGGINEQFF.

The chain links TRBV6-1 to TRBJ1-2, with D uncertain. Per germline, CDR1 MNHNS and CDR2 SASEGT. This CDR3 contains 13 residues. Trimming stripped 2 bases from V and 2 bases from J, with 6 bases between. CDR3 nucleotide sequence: TGTGCCAGCAGTGAAATCAGGAACTATGGCTACACCTTC. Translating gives CASSEIRNYGYTF.